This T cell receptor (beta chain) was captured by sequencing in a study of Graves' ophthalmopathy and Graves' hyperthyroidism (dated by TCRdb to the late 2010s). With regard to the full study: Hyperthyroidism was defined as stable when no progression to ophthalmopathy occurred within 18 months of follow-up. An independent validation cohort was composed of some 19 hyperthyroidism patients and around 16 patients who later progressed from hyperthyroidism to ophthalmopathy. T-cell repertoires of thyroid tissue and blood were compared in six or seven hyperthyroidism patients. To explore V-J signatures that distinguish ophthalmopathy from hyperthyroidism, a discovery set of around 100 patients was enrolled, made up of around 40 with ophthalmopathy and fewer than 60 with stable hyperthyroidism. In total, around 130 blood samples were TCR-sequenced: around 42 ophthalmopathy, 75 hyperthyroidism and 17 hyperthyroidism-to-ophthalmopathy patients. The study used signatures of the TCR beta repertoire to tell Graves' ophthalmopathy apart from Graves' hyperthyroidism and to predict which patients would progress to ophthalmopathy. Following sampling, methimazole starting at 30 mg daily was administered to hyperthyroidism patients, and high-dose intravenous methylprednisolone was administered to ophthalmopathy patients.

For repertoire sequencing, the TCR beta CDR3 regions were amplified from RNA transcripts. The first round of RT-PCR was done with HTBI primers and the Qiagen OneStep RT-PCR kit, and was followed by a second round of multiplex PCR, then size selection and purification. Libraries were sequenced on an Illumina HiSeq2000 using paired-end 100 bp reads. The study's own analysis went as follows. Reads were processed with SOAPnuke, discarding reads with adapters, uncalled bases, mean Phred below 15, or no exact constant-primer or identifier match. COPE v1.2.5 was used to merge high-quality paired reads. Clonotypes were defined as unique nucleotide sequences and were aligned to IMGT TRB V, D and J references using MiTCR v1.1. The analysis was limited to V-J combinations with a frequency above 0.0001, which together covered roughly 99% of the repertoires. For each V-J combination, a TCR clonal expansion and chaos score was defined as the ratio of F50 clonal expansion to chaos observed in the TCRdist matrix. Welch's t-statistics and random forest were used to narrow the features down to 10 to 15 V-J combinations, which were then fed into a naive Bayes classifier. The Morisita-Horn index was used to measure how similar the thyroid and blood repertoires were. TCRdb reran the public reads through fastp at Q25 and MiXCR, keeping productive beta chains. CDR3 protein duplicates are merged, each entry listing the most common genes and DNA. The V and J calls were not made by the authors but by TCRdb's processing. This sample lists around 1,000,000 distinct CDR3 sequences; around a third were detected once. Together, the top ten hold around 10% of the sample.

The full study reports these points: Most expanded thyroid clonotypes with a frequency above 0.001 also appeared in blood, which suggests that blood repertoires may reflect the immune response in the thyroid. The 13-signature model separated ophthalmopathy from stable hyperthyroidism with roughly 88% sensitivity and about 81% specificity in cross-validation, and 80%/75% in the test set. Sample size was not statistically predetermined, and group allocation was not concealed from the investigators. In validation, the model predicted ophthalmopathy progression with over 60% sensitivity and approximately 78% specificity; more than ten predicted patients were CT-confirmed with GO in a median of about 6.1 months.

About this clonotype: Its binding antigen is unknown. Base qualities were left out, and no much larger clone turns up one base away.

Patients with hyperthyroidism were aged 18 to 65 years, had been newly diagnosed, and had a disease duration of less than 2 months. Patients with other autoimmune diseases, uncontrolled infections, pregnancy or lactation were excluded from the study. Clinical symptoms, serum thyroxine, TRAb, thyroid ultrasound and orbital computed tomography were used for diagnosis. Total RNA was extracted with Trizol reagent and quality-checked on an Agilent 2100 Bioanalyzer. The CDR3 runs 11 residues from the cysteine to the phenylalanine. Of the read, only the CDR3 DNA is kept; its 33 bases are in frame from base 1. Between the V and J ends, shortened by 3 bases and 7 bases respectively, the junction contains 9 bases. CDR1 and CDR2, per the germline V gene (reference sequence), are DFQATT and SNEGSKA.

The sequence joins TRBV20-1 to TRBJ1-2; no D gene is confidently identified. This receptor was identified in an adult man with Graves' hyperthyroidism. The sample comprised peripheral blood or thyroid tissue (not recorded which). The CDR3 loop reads CSASGRSGYTF. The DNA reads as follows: TGCAGTGCTAGTGGTCGGAGTGGCTACACCTTC.